Listed below are T cell receptor beta chains from one sample, sequenced in a study of cytomegalovirus exposure and HLA in healthy donors. Assay used: immunoSEQ multiplex PCR; TCRdb lists only in-frame clones, some missing. The sample shows over 100,000 clones, approximately 70% of them seen only once. What was sequenced was PBMCs. These receptors originate from a young man in good health and CMV-seropositive. CDR3s leave out the opening cysteine and the closing phenylalanine or tryptophan. Size tells how often a clone was seen (once, few, many) or the class of an expanded clone, and some rows leave it out.

v_gene: TRBV6-6
abundance: -
CDR3aa: ASSETYEQY

v_gene: TRBV19
abundance: -
CDR3aa: ASSASDRERYT

v_gene: TRBV19
abundance: -
CDR3aa: ASSIRGGFEQF

v_gene: TRBV30
abundance: -
CDR3aa: AWSPQGNEKLF

v_gene: TRBV9
abundance: few
CDR3aa: ASSVRTGALVVPGELF

v_gene: TRBV9
abundance: -
CDR3aa: ASSVGWRQGASVIYGYT

v_gene: TRBV28
abundance: -
CDR3aa: ASSPNRSGEKLF

v_gene: TRBV4-2
abundance: -
CDR3aa: ASSQMDRVETQY

v_gene: TRBV7-6
abundance: -
CDR3aa: ASSLLGGNEKLF

v_gene: TRBV9
abundance: -
CDR3aa: ASSDPFRLNTGELF

v_gene: TRBV5-5
abundance: once
CDR3aa: ASSLVTGNQPQH

v_gene: TRBV5-8
abundance: -
CDR3aa: ASSLFTGALIYNEQF

v_gene: TRBV7-9
abundance: -
CDR3aa: ASSREGESGEAF

v_gene: TRBV29-1
abundance: few
CDR3aa: SLDRNTEAF

v_gene: TRBV29-1
abundance: -
CDR3aa: SVPEWAGEQF

v_gene: TRBV9
abundance: -
CDR3aa: ASSPVDTQY

v_gene: TRBV5-5
abundance: -
CDR3aa: ASSSLQGQGGIQY

v_gene: TRBV7-7
abundance: few
CDR3aa: ASSSFPGQGDSNTGELF

v_gene: TRBV13
abundance: -
CDR3aa: ASSPPAGQETQY

v_gene: TRBV5-4
abundance: -
CDR3aa: ASSPTSGHSYNEQF

v_gene: TRBV11-2
abundance: -
CDR3aa: ASSLAPRGGLGTEAF

v_gene: TRBV7-3
abundance: -
CDR3aa: ASSLSREGGYT

v_gene: TRBV11-3
abundance: -
CDR3aa: ASSRFGAETDTQY

v_gene: TRBV19
abundance: -
CDR3aa: ASSDTSGTSGRNEQF

v_gene: TRBV6-5
abundance: -
CDR3aa: ASRPPREGGDTQY

v_gene: TRBV11-3
abundance: -
CDR3aa: ASSQGLADNEQF